Here is one T cell receptor (beta chain) with its context. This entry is derived from a study of technical replicates of blood from several donors. The data were produced by immunoSEQ multiplex PCR, yet TCRdb's version contains in-frame clones alone and is incomplete. The repertoire has nearly 80,000 clones, around 90% of them found once; the top ten carry about 0.4%. CDR3 size: 14 residues. The ends lost 5 bases at V and 0 bases at J; junction bases unmatched: 4. CDR1 is MDHEN, CDR2 SYDVKM, per germline. V is TRBV28 and J is TRBJ2-7, with TRBD2 matching over 7 bases. The receptor was isolated from a human donor in good health. Sample: T cells isolated from PBMCs. The CDR3 loop reads CASSPLASSYEQYF. The CDR3 nucleotides are TGTGCCAGCAGTCCACTAGCGAGCTCCTACGAGCAGTACTTC.